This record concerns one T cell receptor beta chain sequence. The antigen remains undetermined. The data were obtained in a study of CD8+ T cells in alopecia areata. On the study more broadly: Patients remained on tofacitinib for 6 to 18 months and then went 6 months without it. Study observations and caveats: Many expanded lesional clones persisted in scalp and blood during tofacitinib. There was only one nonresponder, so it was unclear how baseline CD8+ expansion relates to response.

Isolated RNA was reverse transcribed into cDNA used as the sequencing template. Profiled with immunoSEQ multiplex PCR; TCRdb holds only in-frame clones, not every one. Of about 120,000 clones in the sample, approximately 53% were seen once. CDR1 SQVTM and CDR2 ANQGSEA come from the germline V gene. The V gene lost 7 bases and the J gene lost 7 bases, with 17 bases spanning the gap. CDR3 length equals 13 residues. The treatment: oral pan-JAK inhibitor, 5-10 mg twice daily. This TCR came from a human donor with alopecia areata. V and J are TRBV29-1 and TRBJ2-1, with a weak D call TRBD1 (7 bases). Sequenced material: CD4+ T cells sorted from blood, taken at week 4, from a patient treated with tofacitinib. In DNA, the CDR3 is TGCAGCGGGGGTGACAGGGCGGGAAATGAGCAGTTCTTC. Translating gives CSGGDRAGNEQFF.